This T cell receptor (beta chain) was identified during a study of identical twins. Study-wide findings and caveats: It was cross-sectional statistical analysis, not following the same donors, that the conclusions relied on. Whereas memory repertoires showed no such difference, abundant cord blood beta clonotypes carried fewer insertions.

Trimming left V 3 bases short and J 4 bases short, with 13 bases between. CDR3 size: 15 residues. This clonotype was counted only a few times. The antigen remains undetermined. Via MiXCR, TCRdb re-called the 5' RACE reads, giving one row per CDR3 protein. The table lists roughly 770,000 distinct CDR3 sequences, about 20% of them singletons. The sample was also reused in another study, on T cells expressing NK-cell markers. Turning to that study: For a handful of donors, the dominant NKG2C+ clonotypes made up roughly 1.0-7.0% of their CD8+ T cells.

Sequenced: PBMCs. V is TRBV12-3 or TRBV12-4 and J is TRBJ1-5, with a possible D match to TRBD1 (5 bases). The clonotype comes from a woman younger than 35 in good health. CDR3 amino acids: CASSFGAAGNQPQHF. DNA of the CDR3: TGTGCCAGCAGTTTTGGGGCAGCGGGGAATCAGCCCCAGCATTTT.